This T cell receptor beta chain was identified during a study of blood T cell repertoires in COVID-19. Across the whole study: Samples of COVID-19 (acute and convalescent) were obtained from the United States, Italy and Spain. Sources were T cells, B-cell-depleted T cells, or PBMCs; the material itself was cDNA or gDNA.

V trimming: 1 base; J trimming: 11 bases; junction bases outside the gene matches: 8. This CDR3 region has 15 residues. Germline assignment: CDR1 LNHDA and CDR2 SQIVND (reference sequence). Original analysis: Amplification of reference gene primers was used by the study to estimate nucleated cell counts. Sequencing was performed with immunoSEQ multiplex PCR; in TCRdb, only in-frame clones are kept and a portion is missing. D and trimming were read from the DNA, whereas the V and J calls and clone size are those reported in that table. The table includes just under 40,000 clones, about 87% detected once.

The specimen was peripheral blood. This chain joins TRBV19 and TRBJ2-2; 9 nucleotides agree with TRBD2. The sequence derives from a man aged 45 to 65 with active or convalescent COVID-19. The CDR3 is CASSIVSAGGDELFF. In DNA form, the CDR3 reads TGTGCCAGTAGTATAGTGTCGGCGGGAGGGGACGAGCTGTTTTTT.